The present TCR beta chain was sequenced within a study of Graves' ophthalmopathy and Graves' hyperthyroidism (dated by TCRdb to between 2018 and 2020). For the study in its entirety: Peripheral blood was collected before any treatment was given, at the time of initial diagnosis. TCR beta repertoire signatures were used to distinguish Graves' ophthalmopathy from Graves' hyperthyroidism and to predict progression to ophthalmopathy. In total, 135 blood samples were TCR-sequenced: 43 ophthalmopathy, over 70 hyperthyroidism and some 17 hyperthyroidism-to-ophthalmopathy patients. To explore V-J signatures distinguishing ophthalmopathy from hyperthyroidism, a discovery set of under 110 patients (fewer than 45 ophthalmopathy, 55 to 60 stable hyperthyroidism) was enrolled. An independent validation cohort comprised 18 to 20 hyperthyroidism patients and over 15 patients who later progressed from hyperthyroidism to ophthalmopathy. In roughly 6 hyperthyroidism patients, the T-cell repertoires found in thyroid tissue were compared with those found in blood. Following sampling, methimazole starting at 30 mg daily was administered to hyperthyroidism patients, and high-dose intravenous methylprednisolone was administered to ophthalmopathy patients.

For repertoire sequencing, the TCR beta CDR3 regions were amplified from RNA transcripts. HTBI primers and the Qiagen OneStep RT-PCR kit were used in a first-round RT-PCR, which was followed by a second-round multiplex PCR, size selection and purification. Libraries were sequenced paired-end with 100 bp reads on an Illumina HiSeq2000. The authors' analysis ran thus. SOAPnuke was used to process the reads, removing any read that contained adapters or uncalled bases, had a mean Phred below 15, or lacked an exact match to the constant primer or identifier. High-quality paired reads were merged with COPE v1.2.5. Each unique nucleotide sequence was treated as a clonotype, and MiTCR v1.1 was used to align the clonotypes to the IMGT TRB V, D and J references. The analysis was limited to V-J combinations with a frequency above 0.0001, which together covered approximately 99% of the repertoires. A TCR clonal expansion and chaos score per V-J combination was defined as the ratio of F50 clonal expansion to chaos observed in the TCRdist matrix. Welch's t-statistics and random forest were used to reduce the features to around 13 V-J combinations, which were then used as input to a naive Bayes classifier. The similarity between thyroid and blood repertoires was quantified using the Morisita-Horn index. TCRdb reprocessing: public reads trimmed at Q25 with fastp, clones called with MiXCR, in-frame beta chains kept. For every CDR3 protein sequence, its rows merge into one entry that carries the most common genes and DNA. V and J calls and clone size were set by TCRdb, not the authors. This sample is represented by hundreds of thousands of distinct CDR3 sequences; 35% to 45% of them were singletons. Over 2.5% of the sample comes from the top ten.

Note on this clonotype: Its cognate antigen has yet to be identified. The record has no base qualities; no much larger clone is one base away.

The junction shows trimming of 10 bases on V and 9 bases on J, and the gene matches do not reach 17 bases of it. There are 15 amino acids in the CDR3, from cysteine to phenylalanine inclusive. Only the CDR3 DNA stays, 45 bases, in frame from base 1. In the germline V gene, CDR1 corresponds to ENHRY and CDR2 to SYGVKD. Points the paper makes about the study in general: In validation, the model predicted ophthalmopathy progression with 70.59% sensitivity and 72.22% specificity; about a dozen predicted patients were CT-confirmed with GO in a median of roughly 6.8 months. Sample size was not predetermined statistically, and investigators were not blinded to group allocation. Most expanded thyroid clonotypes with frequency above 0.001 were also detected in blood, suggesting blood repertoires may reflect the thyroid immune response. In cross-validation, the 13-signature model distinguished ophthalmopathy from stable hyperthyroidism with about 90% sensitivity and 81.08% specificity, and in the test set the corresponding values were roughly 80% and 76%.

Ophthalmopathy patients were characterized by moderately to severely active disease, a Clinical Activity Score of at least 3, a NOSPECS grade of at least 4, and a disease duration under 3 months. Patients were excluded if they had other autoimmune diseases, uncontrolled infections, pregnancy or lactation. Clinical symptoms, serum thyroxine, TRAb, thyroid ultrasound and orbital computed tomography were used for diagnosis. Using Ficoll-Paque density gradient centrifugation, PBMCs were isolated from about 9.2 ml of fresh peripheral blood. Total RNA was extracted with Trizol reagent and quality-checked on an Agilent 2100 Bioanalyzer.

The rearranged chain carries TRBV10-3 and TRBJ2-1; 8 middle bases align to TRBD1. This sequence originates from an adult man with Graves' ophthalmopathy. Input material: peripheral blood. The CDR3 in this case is CASSNAGTGDFEQFF. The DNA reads TGTGCCAGCAGCAATGCCGGGACAGGTGATTTTGAGCAGTTCTTC.